This TCR beta chain was profiled in a study of chemoradiotherapy in HPV16-positive cancers. Measured with immunoSEQ multiplex PCR; TCRdb has only the in-frame clones, and not every one. The table has roughly 6,100 clones, around 72% seen once; the top ten hold roughly 30%. V lost 1 base and J lost 5; bases outside the gene matches: 5. Per the germline V gene, CDR1 is SGHTA and CDR2 is FQGNSA. The CDR3 is made up of 14 amino acids. This clonotype was obtained from a human donor with HPV-associated anogenital cancer. Sample: tumor tissue, taken from a patient who underwent chemoradiotherapy. The V call is TRBV7-2, the J call TRBJ2-7; 7 bases line up with TRBD2. Here the CDR3 DNA reads TGTGCCAGCAGCTTAGTGGCGGGAGCCCACGAGCAGTACTTC. Translated, it gives CASSLVAGAHEQYF. The whole variable domain, remainder taken from reference TRBV7-2 and TRBJ2-7, is GAGVSQSPSNKVTEKGKDVELRCDPISGHTALYWYRQSLGQGLEFLIYFQGNSAPDKSGLPSDRFSAERTGGSVSTLTIQRTQQEDSAVYLCASSLVAGAHEQYFGPGTRLTVT.